The clone carrying this TCR beta chain has more than one count but fewer than ten. What it binds is not known. The data are from a study of T cells in localized non-small cell lung cancer. V was trimmed by 3 bases and J by 7 bases, leaving 19 bases between them. From germline, CDR1 is SGDLS and CDR2 YYNGEE. CDR3 length equals 16 residues. Assay: immunoSEQ multiplex PCR; the TCRdb copy retains only in-frame clones and omits some. Among several thousand clones, over 12% were seen once, and the ten largest hold 4% to 5.5%. The study, taken as a whole, reports: Appearances in adjacent lung were noted for a median about 50 of the top 100 tumor clones.

This sequence originates from a male donor at least 60 years old with stage II squamous cell lung carcinoma. The rearrangement joins TRBV9 to TRBJ2-2, with D maybe TRBD2 (7 bases). Sequenced material: normal lung tissue next to the tumor, taken before any cancer treatment. The CDR3 DNA sequence: TGTGCCAGCAGCGGCCCGAGGGGGGGGCGCGACGGGGAGCTGTTTTTT. Protein: CASSGPRGGRDGELFF.